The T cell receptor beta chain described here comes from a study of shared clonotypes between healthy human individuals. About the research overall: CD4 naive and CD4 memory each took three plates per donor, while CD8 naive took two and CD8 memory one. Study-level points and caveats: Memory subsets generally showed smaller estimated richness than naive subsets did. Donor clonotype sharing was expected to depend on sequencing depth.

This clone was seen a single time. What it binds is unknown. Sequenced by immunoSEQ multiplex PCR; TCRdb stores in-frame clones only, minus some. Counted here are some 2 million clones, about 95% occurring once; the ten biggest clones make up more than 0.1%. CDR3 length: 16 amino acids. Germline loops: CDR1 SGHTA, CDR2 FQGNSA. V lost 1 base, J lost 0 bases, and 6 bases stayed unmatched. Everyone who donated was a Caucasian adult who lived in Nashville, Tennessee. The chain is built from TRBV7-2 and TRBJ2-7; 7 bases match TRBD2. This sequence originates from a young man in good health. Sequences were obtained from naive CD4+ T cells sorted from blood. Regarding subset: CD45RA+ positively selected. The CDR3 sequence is CASSLGLWGGSYEQYF. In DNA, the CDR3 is TGTGCCAGCAGCTTAGGCCTTTGGGGGGGCTCCTACGAGCAGTACTTC.